This T cell receptor beta chain originates from a study of blood T cell repertoires in COVID-19. As for the study in general: Samples representing acute and convalescent COVID-19 were sourced from the United States, Italy and Spain.

Original processing methods: Amplification of reference gene primers was used by the study to estimate nucleated cell counts. TCRdb's copy holds only in-frame clones and misses some; the assay was immunoSEQ multiplex PCR. V and J calls and clone size are copied from that table; D and trimming were computed from the DNA. The sample lists about 240,000 clones, 88% occurring once. The germline V gene encodes CDR1 SQVTM and CDR2 ANQGSEA. The CDR3 length is 13 residues. Trimming took 3 bases from V and 0 from J, leaving 7 bases between them. The chain joins TRBV29-1 to TRBJ2-3, with D perhaps TRBD2 (5 bases). Sequencing was performed on peripheral blood. The sequence came from a woman in her 40s who had recovered from COVID-19. For the CDR3, the DNA is TGCAGCGTTGACCGGGGTAGCACAGATACGCAGTATTTT. It codes for CSVDRGSTDTQYF.